The present T cell receptor (beta chain) was sequenced within a study of blood T cell repertoires in COVID-19. The method was immunoSEQ multiplex PCR; TCRdb's version includes in-frame clones alone and lacks a portion of them. In the table there are about 370,000 clones, around 87% of which are singletons. The CDR3 is made up of 13 amino acids. Germline trimming cut 6 bases from V and 4 bases from J; bases unmatched to any gene: 2. The specimen was peripheral blood. The TCR comes from a young woman with COVID-19, enrolled during active disease. This chain uses TRBV12-3 or TRBV12-4 with TRBJ1-5; 8 positions agree with TRBD1. The CDR3 DNA reads TGTGCCAGCAGGACAGGGGCGAATCAGCCCCAGCATTTT. Translated, it gives CASRTGANQPQHF.